Each of the 28 T cell receptor beta chains below was sequenced from the same sample in a study of post-analysis software for immune sequencing data. Researchers reported that TCR beta cDNA libraries carried unique molecular identifiers. TCRdb re-called the PCR reads with MiXCR, one entry per CDR3 protein. The data hold 160,000 or so distinct CDR3 sequences, with around 34% observed a single time. Sequenced material: blood, taken after autologous hematopoietic stem cell transplantation. These receptors were collected from a girl aged 5 to 17 with multiple sclerosis.

The chain has TRBV10-3 and TRBJ2-7; 8 bases map to TRBD2. J lost 0 bases, V lost 8 bases, and 6 bases had no gene match. The CDR3 runs 14 residues. Germline CDR1 is ENHRY and CDR2 is SYGVKD. This CDR3 reads CAISGGGSSYEQYF. CDR3 bases: TGTGCCATCTCGGGAGGGGGGAGCTCCTACGAGCAGTACTTC.

The chain combines TRBV5-1 with TRBJ2-1, with 13 nucleotides matching TRBD2. V lost 3 bases and J lost 0; bases outside the gene matches: 3. From germline, CDR1 is SGHRS and CDR2 YFSETQ. The CDR3 covers 17 residues. CDR3 residues: CASSSWTSGSSYNEQFF. The DNA for the CDR3 is TGCGCCAGCAGCTCTTGGACTAGCGGGAGCTCCTACAATGAGCAGTTCTTC.

The rearrangement joins TRBV10-3 to TRBJ2-5; 11 positions match TRBD2. V was clipped by 5 bases and J by 2 bases; unmatched bases: 7. In germline, CDR1 is ENHRY, CDR2 SYGVKD. This CDR3 is 16 amino acids long. CDR3 DNA: TGTGCCATCAGTTCAGGGACTAGCGGAACACAAGAGACCCAGTACTTC. Encoded protein: CAISSGTSGTQETQYF.

This clonotype has only a few counts. The chain uses TRBV5-1 and TRBJ2-7; D is uncertain. Germline-derived CDR1 and CDR2 are SGHRS and YFSETQ. This CDR3 region has 15 residues. V lost 3 bases to trimming and J lost 3 bases, with 16 bases between them. CDR3 loop: CASSSDMFSYYEQYF. The CDR3 DNA is TGCGCCAGCAGCTCCGACATGTTCTCTTACTACGAGCAGTACTTC.

CDR3 protein: CASSLALTDHQPQHF. CDR3 coding DNA: TGTGCCAGCAGCTTAGCGCTAACGGATCATCAGCCCCAGCATTTT. The rearrangement links TRBV7-2 to TRBJ1-5, with D unclear. V dropped 0 bases and J dropped 5 bases, with 11 bases sitting between them. Germline V CDR1 and CDR2: SGHTA, FQGNSA. This CDR3 is 15 amino acids long.

To note about this clonotype: This may come from a read error, since a much larger clone is one base off. This chain links TRBV10-3 with TRBJ2-1; 10 bases map to TRBD2. The J call may be incorrect, as the DNA end agrees better with TRBJ2-7. The CDR3 totals 14 residues. The germline gives CDR1 ENHRY, CDR2 SYGVKD. As DNA, the CDR3 is TGTGCCATCAAACCTAGCGGGAGCCACAATGAGCAGTACTTC. It is translated as CAIKPSGSHNEQYF.

The rearrangement links TRBV24-1 to TRBJ2-3; 10 bases are shared with TRBD2. The V gene end was trimmed by 2 bases and the J gene end by 0 bases; junction bases not matched to a gene: 4. The CDR3 sequence is 17 residues long. CDR1 is KGHDR, CDR2 SFDVKD, per germline. The CDR3 DNA sequence: TGTGCCACCAGTGATTCCACTAGCGGGATTAGCACAGATACGCAGTATTTT. It is translated as CATSDSTSGISTDTQYF.

V usage is TRBV20-1 and J usage is TRBJ1-2; D may be TRBD1 (6 bases). This CDR3 is built from 13 residues. Trimming removed 4 bases from V and 6 bases from J, with 15 bases in between. Per the germline V gene, CDR1 is DFQATT and CDR2 is SNEGSKA (reference sequence). CDR3 region: CSATNWQGNGYTF. The CDR3 DNA sequence: TGCAGTGCTACCAACTGGCAGGGGAATGGCTACACCTTC.

This chain joins TRBV20-1 and TRBJ2-1; 7 nucleotides agree with TRBD1. The J call may not be correct, given that the DNA end is closer to TRBJ2-7. Per germline, CDR1 DFQATT and CDR2 SNEGSKA (reference sequence). The CDR3 has 16 residues. The CDR3 nucleotides read TGCAGTGCTAGAGATGAACAGGGGCCGGCCTACAATGAGCAGTACTTC. Translated, it gives CSARDEQGPAYNEQYF.

The chain employs TRBV20-1 and TRBJ2-3; no reliable D call. The germline gives CDR1 DFQATT, CDR2 SNEGSKA (reference sequence). The V gene lost 2 bases and the J gene lost 3 bases, with 9 bases spanning the gap. This CDR3 contains 13 residues. The CDR3 here is CSARRDTTDTQYF. CDR3 in DNA: TGCAGTGCTAGACGTGACACTACAGATACGCAGTATTTT.

This clonotype was counted only a few times. This rearrangement joins TRBV5-1 to TRBJ1-2; tentative D call: TRBD1 (6 bases). The CDR3 runs to 16 residues. CDR1 SGHRS and CDR2 YFSETQ come from the germline V gene. Trimming cost V 4 bases and J 0 bases, with 16 bases left between them. The CDR3 spells CASSRGGDTTNYGYTF. The CDR3 nucleotides are TGCGCCAGCAGCCGCGGTGGGGACACAACTAACTATGGCTACACCTTC.

The chain links TRBV10-3 to TRBJ1-1; tentatively, D is TRBD1 (6 bases). In germline, CDR1 is ENHRY, CDR2 SYGVKD. The CDR3 covers 14 residues. The V end was cut by 6 bases, the J end by 1 base, with 12 bases between. The CDR3 protein is CAIRGGSPNTEAFF. The CDR3 nucleotides read TGTGCCATCAGGGGGGGCAGCCCGAACACTGAAGCTTTCTTT.

The genes are TRBV7-9 and TRBJ2-5, with D unresolved. This CDR3 is built from 14 residues. Germline V gene data show CDR1 as SEHNR and CDR2 as FQNEAQ (reference sequence). Deletions cut 5 bases from V and 6 bases from J, with 16 bases between. The CDR3, as DNA: TGTGCCAGCAGCAAACGGACCGCGGCGCAGACCCAGTACTTC. Amino acid sequence: CASSKRTAAQTQYF.

This clonotype was seen a few times. The chain carries TRBV20-1 and TRBJ2-1; the match to TRBD2 covers 15 bases. V gave up 3 bases and J gave up 0 bases; unmatched junction bases: 9. This CDR3 has 19 residues. CDR1 is DFQATT, CDR2 SNEGSKA, per germline (reference sequence). CDR3 in amino acids: CSASSGLAGGGSSYNEQFF. Written as DNA, the CDR3 is TGCAGTGCTAGTTCGGGACTAGCGGGGGGTGGAAGCTCCTACAATGAGCAGTTCTTC.

The chain couples TRBV14 to TRBJ2-5, with 12 nucleotides matching TRBD2. The J segment lost 5 bases and the V segment lost 5 bases, leaving 12 bases of the junction unmatched. Germline V gives CDR1 SGHDN, CDR2 FVKESK. This CDR3 contains 17 residues. The CDR3 loop reads CASSLDSSGRAGETQYF. Here the CDR3 DNA reads TGTGCCAGCAGCTTGGATTCTAGCGGGAGGGCCGGGGAGACCCAGTACTTC.

This chain links TRBV20-1 with TRBJ1-2; the match to TRBD1 covers 7 bases. The CDR3 consists of 15 residues. Trimming at V came to 6 bases and at J to 2 bases, leaving 12 bases not matched to a gene. CDR1 DFQATT and CDR2 SNEGSKA come from the germline V gene (reference sequence). The CDR3 loop reads CSAEEQGWGNYGYTF. The CDR3 coding sequence is TGCAGTGCAGAAGAACAGGGGTGGGGGAACTATGGCTACACCTTC.

The V call is TRBV7-2, the J call TRBJ2-1; D not certain. The V end lost 5 bases, the J end lost 4 bases, and 9 bases lay between the germline ends. Germline V gene data show CDR1 as SGHTA and CDR2 as FQGNSA. The CDR3 spans 13 residues. The CDR3: CASSDRWYNEQFF. The CDR3 nucleotides are TGTGCCAGCAGCGATAGGTGGTACAATGAGCAGTTCTTC. The whole variable domain, filled in from reference TRBV7-2 and TRBJ2-1, reads GAGVSQSPSNKVTEKGKDVELRCDPISGHTALYWYRQSLGQGLEFLIYFQGNSAPDKSGLPSDRFSAERTGGSVSTLTIQRTQQEDSAVYLCASSDRWYNEQFFGPGTRLTVL.

This clonotype appeared a few times. This sequence joins TRBV20-1 and TRBJ1-1; TRBD1 might be the D (6 bases). Trimming pared 0 bases from V and 6 bases from J, leaving 17 bases between. This CDR3 is 15 amino acids long. CDR1 is DFQATT, CDR2 SNEGSKA, per germline (reference sequence). DNA of the CDR3: TGCAGTGCTAGAGATCGGGGGCGATGGAAGTCTGAAGCTTTCTTT. This codes for CSARDRGRWKSEAFF.

This chain connects TRBV20-1 to TRBJ2-1, with TRBD2 as a possible D gene (5 bases). Trimming pared 3 bases from V and 1 base from J, leaving 10 bases between. Germline V lookup: CDR1 DFQATT, CDR2 SNEGSKA (reference sequence). The CDR3 extends over 14 amino acids. The CDR3 nucleotides read TGCAGTGCTAGCGCACTAGGGTCCTACAATGAGCAGTTCTTC. This encodes CSASALGSYNEQFF.

The chain links TRBV20-1 to TRBJ1-2; D is possibly TRBD1 (5 bases). CDR3 length equals 13 residues. Germline-derived CDR1 and CDR2 are DFQATT and SNEGSKA (reference sequence). The V and J ends lost 6 bases and 6 bases respectively, with 17 bases between them. CDR3: CSAQDGGVDGYTF. The CDR3 coding sequence is TGCAGTGCGCAGGACGGGGGAGTTGATGGCTACACCTTC.

This clonotype was observed a handful of times. The rearrangement uses TRBV11-2 and TRBJ2-4; 9 bases line up with TRBD1. The DNA end is more similar to TRBJ2-5, so the J call may be wrong. The CDR3 is made up of 16 amino acids. CDR1 is SGHAT and CDR2 is FQNNGV in the germline V gene. The CDR3 nucleotides read TGTGCCAGCAGCCAGGACAGGGGAAGGACGTTAGGGACCCAGTACTTC. Protein sequence: CASSQDRGRTLGTQYF.

This clonotype was detected only a few times. The chain joins TRBV20-1 to TRBJ2-1; weak D call: TRBD2 (6 bases). CDR1 is DFQATT and CDR2 is SNEGSKA in the germline V gene (reference sequence). Trimming took off 5 bases at V and 2 bases at J, with 13 bases between the two ends. CDR3 size: 14 residues. The CDR3 loop is CSASSGPPYNEQFF. CDR3 coding DNA: TGCAGTGCTTCCAGCGGGCCCCCCTACAATGAGCAGTTCTTC.

This rearrangement joins TRBV7-9 to TRBJ2-1; a weak D match, TRBD1 (6 bases). This CDR3 contains 11 residues. Germline CDR1 and CDR2: SEHNR and FQNEAQ (reference sequence). The V end lost 9 bases, the J end lost 9 bases, and 12 bases lay between the germline ends. CDR3 coding DNA: TGTGCCAGATCCCTAGGGGGTGAGCAGTTCTTC. Its translation is CARSLGGEQFF.

Details on this clonotype: Compared with germline, one end of the junction differs, possibly owing to a read error. The rearrangement links TRBV12-3 or TRBV12-4 to TRBJ2-3, with TRBD2 matching 10 bases. The CDR3 contains 16 residues. The CDR3 bases are TGTGCCAGCAGCTTATGGTCTAGCGGGAGCCCAGATGCGCAGTATTTT. Its translation is CASSLWSSGSPDAQYF.

The J gene is TRBJ2-1, the V gene TRBV3-1; tentatively, D is TRBD2 (5 bases). The V gene lost 1 base and the J gene lost 5 bases, with 12 bases spanning the gap. The CDR3 has 15 residues. CDR1 LGHDT and CDR2 YNNKEL come from the germline V gene (reference sequence). CDR3 residues: CASSQVRGRHNEQFF. Here the CDR3 DNA reads TGTGCCAGCAGCCAAGTTAGAGGGAGACACAATGAGCAGTTCTTC.

The J gene is TRBJ1-6, the V gene TRBV6-5, with unresolved D. V was clipped by 10 bases and J by 10 bases, with 5 bases between them. This CDR3 spans 9 amino acids. Germline CDR1 is MNHEY and CDR2 is SVGAGI. This CDR3 reads CATGSPLHF. CDR3 in DNA: TGTGCCACGGGATCACCCCTCCACTTT.

As regards this clonotype: At one of its ends the junction is not consistent with the germline gene, which may arise from a read error. The J gene is TRBJ1-5, the V gene TRBV10-3, with a tentative D call TRBD1 (5 bases). Germline loops: CDR1 ENHRY, CDR2 SYGVKD. The CDR3 is made up of 15 amino acids. The CDR3 is CAISSGGGVSQPQHF. The CDR3 coding sequence is TGTGCCATCAGCTCAGGAGGAGGGGTGAGCCAGCCTCAGCATTTT.

This clonotype was seen a handful of times. The chain uses TRBV28 and TRBJ2-1; a possible D gene is TRBD1 (5 bases). The V and J ends lost 0 bases and 4 bases respectively, with 7 bases between them. Looked up from germline, CDR1 is MDHEN and CDR2 is SYDVKM. The CDR3 has 14 residues. CDR3 bases: TGTGCCAGCAGTTTATGGGGGCGGTACAATGAGCAGTTCTTC. This translates into CASSLWGRYNEQFF.